These 25 T cell receptor beta chains were sequenced from one sample in a study of T cell repertoires in cytomegalovirus infection. Each CDR3 protein gets one entry after TCRdb re-called the reads with MiXCR. The sample holds 740,000 or so distinct CDR3 sequences, approximately 34% seen once. The sample comprised PBMCs. Every receptor here comes from a human donor in good health (CMV status not recorded). Some clones in this sample may be carry-over from other donors' samples.

The table lists this clonotype with a few counts. This chain connects TRBV19 to TRBJ1-5; 8 bases are a match to TRBD1. J gave up 4 bases and V 3 bases, and 5 bases lay outside the gene matches. Germline lookup yields CDR1 LNHDA and CDR2 SQIVND (reference sequence). CDR3 size: 15 residues. CDR3 protein: CASSIWQGANQPQHF. CDR3 DNA: TGTGCCAGTAGTATCTGGCAGGGGGCGAATCAGCCCCAGCATTTT.

V gene TRBV4-2 combines with J gene TRBJ1-1; 9 nucleotides match TRBD1. The CDR3 runs 14 residues. Losses at the gene ends were 3 bases for V and 5 bases for J; bases not matched to a gene: 4. CDR1 is LGHNA and CDR2 is YNFKEQ in the germline V gene. CDR3 region: CASSHDRGRTEAFF. The CDR3, as DNA: TGTGCCAGCAGCCACGACAGGGGGAGAACTGAAGCTTTCTTT.

There are many counts of this clonotype. The chain has TRBV20-1 and TRBJ1-2; 7 positions agree with TRBD1. Germline-derived CDR1 and CDR2 are DFQATT and SNEGSKA (reference sequence). V shed 6 bases, J shed 4 bases, and the junction held 11 bases outside the gene matches. The CDR3 covers 14 residues. CDR3 region: CSAPGTALGYGYTF. CDR3 coding DNA: TGCAGTGCCCCGGGGACAGCTCTCGGCTATGGCTACACCTTC.

A note on this clonotype: The conserved closing phenylalanine or tryptophan is absent in this CDR3, likely reflecting a read error. No DNA is shown, since the ends of the CDR3 on it are uncertain; the CDR3 is the one TCRdb lists. This chain connects TRBV6-6 to TRBJ1-1; the table's D call TRBD1 went unverified against the DNA. CDR1 MNHNY and CDR2 SVGAGI come from the germline V gene (reference sequence). The CDR3 spans 16 amino acids, including both terminal residues. This chain's CDR3 is CANSGPHTLDTTEHFL.

There are many counts of this clonotype. The chain recombines TRBV12-3 or TRBV12-4 with TRBJ1-5, with D unclear. V shed 5 bases and J shed 6 bases, with 14 bases lying between them. The CDR3 is 14 residues long. The chain's CDR3 is CASSPPGEGQPQHF. CDR3 nucleotide sequence: TGTGCCAGCAGTCCCCCCGGGGAGGGTCAGCCCCAGCATTTT.

This clonotype was seen a handful of times. The J gene is TRBJ2-7, the V gene TRBV5-4; 11 nucleotides match TRBD2. The CDR3 sequence is 15 residues long. Germline lookup yields CDR1 SGHNT and CDR2 YYREEE (reference sequence). The V gene end was trimmed by 4 bases and the J gene end by 7 bases; junction bases not matched to a gene: 10. The CDR3 protein is CASSPQLAGVEEQYF. The CDR3 nucleotides are TGTGCCAGCAGCCCCCAACTAGCGGGAGTGGAGGAGCAGTACTTC.

J is TRBJ2-6 and V is TRBV29-1; 7 bases are shared with TRBD2. This CDR3 has 17 amino acids. V shed 3 bases, J shed 0 bases, and the junction held 8 bases outside the gene matches. Germline values: CDR1 SQVTM, CDR2 ANQGSEA. DNA for the CDR3: TGCAGCGTTGAGACTAGCCGGACCCTCTCTGGGGCCAACGTCCTGACTTTC. Translating it yields CSVETSRTLSGANVLTF.

The chain combines TRBV10-3 with TRBJ1-3; D remains ambiguous. The CDR3 totals 12 residues. Germline values: CDR1 ENHRY, CDR2 SYGVKD. Deletions cut 10 bases from V and 4 bases from J, with 11 bases between. This CDR3 is CATFGSGNTIYF. The DNA of the CDR3 is TGTGCCACCTTTGGGTCAGGAAACACCATATATTTT.

This sequence joins TRBV28 and TRBJ2-3; D gene ambiguous. This CDR3 has 16 residues. The germline gives CDR1 MDHEN, CDR2 SYDVKM. With 8 bases removed from V and 2 bases from J, the gap between germline ends came to 20 bases. CDR3 sequence (DNA): TGTGCCAGCGGTCTACCCCTGGGCCAGACCACAGATACGCAGTATTTT. This sequence encodes CASGLPLGQTTDTQYF. The entire variable domain, with the rest obtained from reference TRBV28 and TRBJ2-3, is as follows: DVKVTQSSRYLVKRTGEKVFLECVQDMDHENMFWYRQDPGLGLRLIYFSYDVKMKEKGDIPEGYSVSREKKERFSLILESASTNQTSMYLCASGLPLGQTTDTQYFGPGTRLTVL.

This clonotype was picked up one time. The chain joins TRBV11-1 to TRBJ1-3; D not certain. V was shortened by 3 bases and J by 0 bases, with 6 bases between the two germline ends. CDR1 is SGHAT and CDR2 is FQDESV in the germline V gene (reference sequence). This CDR3 has 14 residues. CDR3 DNA: TGTGCCAGCAGCTTGGAGATCTCTGGAAACACCATATATTTT. This gives the protein CASSLEISGNTIYF.

V is TRBV11-2 and J is TRBJ2-3; tentatively, D is TRBD1 (6 bases). CDR1 and CDR2 (germline): SGHAT, FQNNGV. V lost 0 bases and J lost 2, with 9 bases in between. CDR3 length equals 15 residues. The CDR3 region has the DNA TGTGCCAGCAGCTTAGACGGACAGCTCACAGATACGCAGTATTTT. As protein: CASSLDGQLTDTQYF. The complete variable domain, with remaining parts taken from reference TRBV11-2 and TRBJ2-3, reads EAGVAQSPRYKIIEKRQSVAFWCNPISGHATLYWYQQILGQGPKLLIQFQNNGVVDDSQLPKDRFSAERLKGVDSTLKIQPAKLEDSAVYLCASSLDGQLTDTQYFGPGTRLTVL.

The chain has TRBV11-2 and TRBJ2-1; 7 bases match TRBD2. CDR1 and CDR2 (germline): SGHAT, FQNNGV. The CDR3 runs to 18 residues. V lost 3 bases to trimming and J lost 10 bases; unmatched junction nucleotides: 21. In DNA form, the CDR3 reads TGTGCCAGCAGCTTCGGACTAGGTCGGGAAGTGACGGGGCACGAGCAGTTCTTC. As protein: CASSFGLGREVTGHEQFF.

This clonotype was seen repeatedly, ten times or more. This chain links TRBV7-2 with TRBJ2-5; 15 bases match TRBD2. The CDR3 loop spans 17 amino acids. Germline V gene data show CDR1 as SGHTA and CDR2 as FQGNSA. The ends lost 1 base at V and 5 bases at J; junction bases unmatched: 5. CDR3 protein: CASSLVGLAGGPETQYF. The CDR3 DNA reads TGTGCCAGCAGCTTAGTCGGACTAGCGGGGGGGCCGGAGACCCAGTACTTC.

The gene calls are TRBV7-8 and TRBJ2-4, with D possibly matching TRBD1 (6 bases). The CDR3 runs 15 residues. Trimming stripped 1 base from V and 6 bases from J, with 13 bases between. CDR1 and CDR2 from the germline V gene are SGHVS and FQNEAQ. This CDR3 reads CASSLGWGPGNIQYF. The CDR3 DNA sequence: TGTGCCAGCAGCTTAGGTTGGGGGCCTGGAAACATTCAGTACTTC. The full variable domain, completed using reference TRBV7-8 and TRBJ2-4, is GAGVSQSPRYKVAKRGQDVALRCDPISGHVSLFWYQQALGQGPEFLTYFQNEAQLDKSGLPSDRFFAERPEGSVSTLKIQRTQQEDSAVYLCASSLGWGPGNIQYFGAGTRLSVL.

The chain combines TRBV6-1 with TRBJ1-2; D is undetermined. The V end was cut by 1 base, the J end by 4 bases, with 10 bases between. The CDR3 runs to 14 residues. Germline assignment: CDR1 MNHNS and CDR2 SASEGT. This chain's CDR3 is CASSEVVAGYGYTF. The CDR3, as DNA: TGTGCCAGCAGTGAAGTGGTAGCTGGCTATGGCTACACCTTC.

The CDR3: CASSAGTDSNQPQHF. The DNA of the CDR3 is TGTGCCAGCAGTGCCGGGACCGATAGCAATCAGCCCCAGCATTTT. The chain has TRBV6-6 and TRBJ1-5; possible D gene TRBD1, 5 bases. V was shortened by 5 bases and J by 0 bases, with 11 bases between the two germline ends. CDR3 length: 15 residues. Germline values: CDR1 MNHNY, CDR2 SVGAGI (reference sequence).

This clonotype was seen a few times. The chain carries TRBV6-5 and TRBJ1-5; D call uncertain. The CDR3 covers 10 residues. The V end lost 7 bases, the J end lost 5 bases, and 3 bases lay between the germline ends. In germline, CDR1 is MNHEY, CDR2 SVGAGI. The CDR3 DNA follows: TGTGCCAGCAACTATCAGCCCCAGCATTTT. Protein product: CASNYQPQHF.

This clonotype was counted at least ten times. CDR3 amino acids: CASSFSGDSPLHF. The CDR3 nucleotides read TGTGCCAGCAGTTTTAGCGGTGATTCACCCCTCCACTTT. This chain connects TRBV7-6 to TRBJ1-6, with unresolved D. The germline V gene encodes CDR1 SGHVS and CDR2 FNYEAQ. The V end lost 6 bases, the J end lost 8 bases, and 11 bases lay between the germline ends. CDR3 length: 13 residues.

This clonotype was counted only a few times. The chain uses TRBV2 and TRBJ2-7, with TRBD2 matching 8 bases. The germline V gene has CDR1 SNHLY and CDR2 FYNNEI. The CDR3 runs to 15 residues. The junction had 9 bases not matched to a gene; V was cut back by 3 bases and J by 5 bases. In DNA form, the CDR3 reads TGTGCCAGCAGTGATGCGGGGCTAGCGGGCCACGAGCAGTACTTC. Translated, it gives CASSDAGLAGHEQYF.

For the CDR3, the DNA is TGTGCCAGCAGTGACAGGGGCTCGCAGAAGTGGTGCTACGAGCAGTACTTC. As protein: CASSDRGSQKWCYEQYF. The chain employs TRBV6-4 and TRBJ2-7; TRBD1 is a possible D gene (5 bases). Trimming shortened V by 2 bases and J by 3 bases, and 20 bases separated the two germline ends. The V gene's germline CDR1 is MRHNA and CDR2 SNTAGT. CDR3 size: 17 residues.

This clonotype occurred a few times. The chain uses TRBV19 and TRBJ2-1; 7 bases are shared with TRBD2. The germline CDR1 and CDR2 sequences are LNHDA and SQIVND (reference sequence). V lost 3 bases, J lost 6 bases, and 8 bases stayed unmatched. This CDR3 contains 15 residues. CDR3 protein: CASSIGSGIGNEQFF. CDR3 DNA: TGTGCCAGTAGTATTGGAAGCGGGATCGGCAATGAGCAGTTCTTC.

This sequence joins TRBV7-8 and TRBJ1-4; D gene unclear. The CDR3 extends over 15 amino acids. Germline-derived CDR1 and CDR2 are SGHVS and FQNEAQ. Trimming stripped 4 bases from V and 2 bases from J, with 11 bases between. The CDR3, as DNA: TGTGCCAGCAGCTATCGGACGGTGACTAATGAAAAACTGTTTTTT. This sequence encodes CASSYRTVTNEKLFF.

The chain couples TRBV28 to TRBJ1-5, with D perhaps TRBD1 (5 bases). V shed 6 bases and J shed 7 bases, with 22 bases lying between them. There are 16 residues in the CDR3. Germline assignment: CDR1 MDHEN and CDR2 SYDVKM. DNA of the CDR3: TGTGCCAGCAGCCGCCGGGGCCGGTGGGGTGGCCAGCCCCAGCATTTT. Amino acids: CASSRRGRWGGQPQHF.

This clonotype was observed a few times. This chain joins TRBV6-4 and TRBJ2-2; D not resolved. The CDR3 length is 14 residues. Germline V gives CDR1 MRHNA, CDR2 SNTAGT. Trimming pared 3 bases from V and 3 bases from J, leaving 8 bases between. The CDR3 coding sequence is TGTGCCAGCAGTGATCATATTGACACCGGGGAGCTGTTTTTT. This gives the protein CASSDHIDTGELFF.

V usage is TRBV14 and J usage is TRBJ1-2, with a weak D call TRBD1 (5 bases). This CDR3 has 15 residues. Trimming pared 1 base from V and 6 bases from J, leaving 15 bases between. Germline-derived CDR1 and CDR2 are SGHDN and FVKESK. For the CDR3, the DNA is TGTGCCAGCAGCCAAGTCCCAGGGAGGGTAGATGGCTACACCTTC. Encoded protein: CASSQVPGRVDGYTF. Full variable domain (remainder filled in from reference TRBV14 and TRBJ1-2): EAGVTQFPSHSVIEKGQTVTLRCDPISGHDNLYWYRRVMGKEIKFLLHFVKESKQDESGMPNNRFLAERTGGTYSTLKVQPAELEDSGVYFCASSQVPGRVDGYTFGSGTRLTVV.